The 18 T cell receptor beta chains below were found in one sample sequenced in a study of T cells in pancreatic ductal adenocarcinoma. The selected patients with pancreatic ductal adenocarcinoma had surgery but no neoadjuvant therapy. Sequencing used immunoSEQ multiplex PCR; TCRdb keeps in-frame clones, though not all of them. The table lists 85,000 to 120,000 clones, roughly 96% of them singletons. The sequencing input was PBMCs. These TCRs come from a human donor with pancreatic ductal adenocarcinoma.

This CDR3 reads CASSPRGSGSSGELFF. CDR3 coding DNA: TGTGCCAGTAGTCCGAGGGGTAGCGGGAGTTCCGGGGAGCTGTTTTTT. The chain has TRBV19 and TRBJ2-2, with 9 bases matching TRBD2. The V gene's germline CDR1 is LNHDA and CDR2 SQIVND (reference sequence). The CDR3 runs 16 residues. V shed 5 bases, J shed 6 bases, and the junction held 10 bases outside the gene matches. Looking up the rest from reference TRBV19 and TRBJ2-2 gives the full variable domain: DGGITQSPKYLFRKEGQNVTLSCEQNLNHDAMYWYRQDPGQGLRLIYYSQIVNDFQKGDIAEGYSVSREKKESFPLTVTSAQKNPTAFYLCASSPRGSGSSGELFFGEGSRLTVL.

The chain has TRBV25-1 and TRBJ2-3; TRBD2 matches 14 bases. The CDR3 is 16 amino acids. Germline-derived CDR1 and CDR2 are MGHDK and SYGVNS. Trimming took 8 bases from V and 5 from J; bases not matched to a gene: 9. CDR3 region: CASRDTGLAGGDTQYF. CDR3 nucleotide sequence: TGTGCCAGCCGAGACACCGGACTAGCGGGAGGAGATACGCAGTATTTT.

The V call is TRBV7-6, the J call TRBJ2-5; D unclear. This CDR3 spans 17 amino acids. V was cut by 2 bases and J by 1 base, with 17 bases left in between. The germline V gene has CDR1 SGHVS and CDR2 FNYEAQ. In DNA, the CDR3 is TGTGCCAGCAGCTTAAGTTGGGCTACGCCGTCCCAAGAGACCCAGTACTTC. It specifies CASSLSWATPSQETQYF.

This clone came up once. The chain carries TRBV9 and TRBJ1-4; 7 nucleotides line up with TRBD1. The CDR3 has 14 residues. J was trimmed by 3 bases and V by 3 bases; bases with no gene match: 2. Germline lookup yields CDR1 SGDLS and CDR2 YYNGEE. The DNA of the CDR3 is TGTGCCAGCAGCGAGGGGGCGGCTAATGAAAAACTGTTTTTT. Amino acids: CASSEGAANEKLFF.

This clone was recorded only once. The rearrangement uses TRBV19 and TRBJ2-2; 8 bases line up with TRBD1. This CDR3 comprises 15 residues. Germline values: CDR1 LNHDA, CDR2 SQIVND (reference sequence). V lost 8 bases, J lost 5 bases, and 10 bases stayed unmatched. The CDR3 protein is CASGAGDRWTGELFF. For the CDR3, the DNA is TGTGCCAGTGGGGCCGGGGACAGGTGGACCGGGGAGCTGTTTTTT.

This rearrangement joins TRBV9 to TRBJ2-6, with D tentatively TRBD2 (5 bases). Trimming removed 0 bases from V and 2 bases from J, with 6 bases in between. Germline CDR1 and CDR2: SGDLS and YYNGEE. CDR3 length equals 15 residues. The CDR3 DNA sequence: TGTGCCAGCAGCGTAGACGGGGCTGGGGCCAACGTCCTGACTTTC. As protein: CASSVDGAGANVLTF.

V is TRBV28 and J is TRBJ2-1; 7 nucleotides match TRBD1. There are 15 residues in the CDR3. Trimming cost V 2 bases and J 8 bases; bases outside gene matches: 9. The V gene's germline CDR1 is MDHEN and CDR2 SYDVKM. As DNA, the CDR3 is TGTGCCAGCAGTTTAAGGGCAGGGGGAAGGGATGAGCAGTTCTTC. This translates into CASSLRAGGRDEQFF.

This chain uses TRBV30 with TRBJ2-5, with 7 bases matching TRBD2. The CDR3 covers 12 residues. Looked up from germline, CDR1 is GTSNPN and CDR2 is SVGIG (reference sequence). Losses at the gene ends were 0 bases for V and 7 bases for J; bases not matched to a gene: 2. CDR3 nucleotides: TGTGCCTGGAGTGTGGGGGAGGGGACCCAGTACTTC. It yields the protein CAWSVGEGTQYF. Full variable domain (outside the CDR3, taken from reference TRBV30 and TRBJ2-5): SQTIHQWPATLVQPVGSPLSLECTVEGTSNPNLYWYRQAAGRGLQLLFYSVGIGQISSEVPQNLSASRPQDRQFILSSKKLLLSDSGFYLCAWSVGEGTQYFGPGTRLLVL.

This chain joins TRBV6-1 and TRBJ1-3; the D gene is possibly TRBD1 (6 bases). Trimming took off 9 bases at V and 0 bases at J, with 12 bases between the two ends. The CDR3 has 14 amino acids. CDR1 and CDR2 (germline): MNHNS, SASEGT. Here the CDR3 DNA reads TGTGCCAGTTTTCGGACAGCCTCTGGAAACACCATATATTTT. Translating it yields CASFRTASGNTIYF.

Here the CDR3 reads CASGGSGQPANEQFF. For the CDR3, the DNA is TGTGCTAGTGGTGGGAGCGGGCAGCCTGCGAATGAGCAGTTCTTC. The V call is TRBV12-5, the J call TRBJ2-1; D is perhaps TRBD2 (6 bases). The CDR3 loop spans 15 amino acids. Germline assignment: CDR1 LGHNT and CDR2 FRNRAP. Deletions cut 5 bases from V and 7 bases from J, with 18 bases between.

This sequence joins TRBV7-9 and TRBJ2-7; maybe TRBD2 (5 bases). The CDR3 runs 15 residues. With 5 bases removed from V and 2 bases from J, the gap between germline ends came to 16 bases. The germline V gene has CDR1 SEHNR and CDR2 FQNEAQ (reference sequence). The CDR3 here is CASSQPAPGTYEQYF. As DNA, the CDR3 is TGTGCCAGCAGCCAACCTGCACCGGGAACCTACGAGCAGTACTTC.

This rearrangement joins TRBV18 to TRBJ2-7, with 8 nucleotides matching TRBD1. The V gene end was trimmed by 3 bases and the J gene end by 1 base; junction bases not matched to a gene: 8. In germline, CDR1 is KGHSH, CDR2 LQKENI. The CDR3 runs to 16 residues. Here the CDR3 reads CASSPIRDRNSYEQYF. CDR3 in DNA: TGTGCCAGCTCACCTATCCGGGACAGGAATTCCTACGAGCAGTACTTC.

The chain is built from TRBV29-1 and TRBJ2-3; the D is unclear. V was shortened by 4 bases and J by 0 bases, with 14 bases between the two germline ends. Germline V CDR1 and CDR2: SQVTM, ANQGSEA. The CDR3 totals 15 residues. The CDR3 DNA reads as TGCAGCGTTGGATTAGGAGCCTCTAGCACAGATACGCAGTATTTT. Residues: CSVGLGASSTDTQYF.

The J gene is TRBJ2-7, the V gene TRBV4-2; a weak D match, TRBD1 (6 bases). The CDR3 totals 17 residues. Germline CDR1 is LGHNA and CDR2 is YNFKEQ. Between the trimmed V and J ends, which lost 0 bases and 3 bases, there was a span of 18 bases. The CDR3 coding sequence is TGTGCCAGCAGCCAAGATTCGGCAGGGGCGTTATACTACGAGCAGTACTTC. Amino acids: CASSQDSAGALYYEQYF.

The V gene is TRBV18, the J gene TRBJ2-5, with D possibly TRBD1 on 5 matching bases. The CDR3 consists of 15 residues. Germline V gene lookup returns CDR1 KGHSH and CDR2 LQKENI. Trimming left V 4 bases short and J 5 bases short, with 17 bases between. CDR3 loop: CASSLHVGVEETQYF. CDR3 bases: TGTGCCAGCTCACTCCACGTAGGGGTAGAGGAGACCCAGTACTTC. The full variable domain, rest sourced from reference TRBV18 and TRBJ2-5, is NAGVMQNPRHLVRRRGQEARLRCSPMKGHSHVYWYRQLPEEGLKFMVYLQKENIIDESGMPKERFSAEFPKEGPSILRIQQVVRGDSAAYFCASSLHVGVEETQYFGPGTRLLVL.

J is TRBJ2-3 and V is TRBV5-4; 13 bases are a match to TRBD2. CDR1 is SGHNT, CDR2 YYREEE, per germline (reference sequence). The V gene end was trimmed by 6 bases and the J gene end by 6 bases; junction bases not matched to a gene: 4. The CDR3 loop spans 14 amino acids. CDR3 nucleotides: TGTGCCAGCACCACTAGCGGGAGGGCCGATACGCAGTATTTT. Encoded protein: CASTTSGRADTQYF.

Only one count was recorded for this clone. The rearrangement uses TRBV28 and TRBJ1-4, with D perhaps matching TRBD1 (5 bases). Germline V lookup: CDR1 MDHEN, CDR2 SYDVKM. Deletions cut 7 bases from V and 0 bases from J, with 18 bases between. This CDR3 is built from 17 residues. CDR3 DNA: TGTGCCAGCAACCCAATCGGGGGATATGCAACTAATGAAAAACTGTTTTTT. Amino acids: CASNPIGGYATNEKLFF.

The chain carries TRBV28 and TRBJ2-7, with 9 bases that match TRBD1. Germline CDR1 reads MDHEN; CDR2 reads SYDVKM. CDR3 length: 13 amino acids. Trimming removed 10 bases from V and 4 bases from J; junction bases left unmatched: 8. The CDR3 DNA is TGTGCCACCCACGGGACAGGGACTTACGAGCAGTACTTC. It is translated as CATHGTGTYEQYF.